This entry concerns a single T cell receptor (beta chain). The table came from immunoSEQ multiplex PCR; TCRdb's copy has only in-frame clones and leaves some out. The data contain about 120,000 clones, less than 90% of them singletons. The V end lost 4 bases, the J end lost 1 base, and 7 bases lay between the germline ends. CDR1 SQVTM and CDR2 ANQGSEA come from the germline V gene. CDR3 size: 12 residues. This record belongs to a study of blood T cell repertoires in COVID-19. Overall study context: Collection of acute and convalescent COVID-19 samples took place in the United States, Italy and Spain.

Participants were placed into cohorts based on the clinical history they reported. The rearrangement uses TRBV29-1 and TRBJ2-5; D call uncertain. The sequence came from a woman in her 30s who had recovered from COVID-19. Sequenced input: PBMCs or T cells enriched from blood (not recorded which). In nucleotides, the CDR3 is TGCAGCGTTGTCCCTGTCCAAGAGACCCAGTACTTC. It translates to CSVVPVQETQYF.